The T cell receptor (beta chain) under discussion was sequenced for a study of PD-1 blockade in classical Hodgkin lymphoma. Study information: Every 2 weeks, patients had 3 mg/kg nivolumab intravenously.

On this clone: Antigen specificity is unknown.

Brentuximab vedotin exposure varied, and every patient relapsed after autologous stem cell transplantation. Complete response, partial response or progressive disease constituted the best responses recorded. Sequencing used immunoSEQ multiplex PCR; TCRdb keeps in-frame clones, though not all of them. The data show tens of thousands of clones, 90% seen once. Study-wide points: Newly diagnosed patients and complete responders had comparable diversity at baseline. Relapsed/refractory patients reportedly had the lowest baseline TCR diversity, below newly diagnosed patients, who were below healthy donors.

V gave up 0 bases and J gave up 5 bases; unmatched junction bases: 2. This CDR3 comprises 15 residues. Looked up from germline, CDR1 is SGDLS and CDR2 is YYNGEE. The sequence derives from a human donor with classical Hodgkin lymphoma. The material sequenced was peripheral blood mononuclear cells (PBMCs), taken at baseline. This chain joins TRBV9 and TRBJ1-6; 7 bases map to TRBD1. CDR3 nucleotide sequence: TGTGCCAGCAGCGTAGAGGGACAGAATAATTCACCCCTCCACTTT. Its translation is CASSVEGQNNSPLHF. The full variable domain, with the rest looked up from reference TRBV9 and TRBJ1-6, is DSGVTQTPKHLITATGQRVTLRCSPRSGDLSVYWYQQSLDQGLQFLIQYYNGEERAKGNILERFSAQQFPDLHSELNLSSLELGDSALYFCASSVEGQNNSPLHFGNGTRLTVT.